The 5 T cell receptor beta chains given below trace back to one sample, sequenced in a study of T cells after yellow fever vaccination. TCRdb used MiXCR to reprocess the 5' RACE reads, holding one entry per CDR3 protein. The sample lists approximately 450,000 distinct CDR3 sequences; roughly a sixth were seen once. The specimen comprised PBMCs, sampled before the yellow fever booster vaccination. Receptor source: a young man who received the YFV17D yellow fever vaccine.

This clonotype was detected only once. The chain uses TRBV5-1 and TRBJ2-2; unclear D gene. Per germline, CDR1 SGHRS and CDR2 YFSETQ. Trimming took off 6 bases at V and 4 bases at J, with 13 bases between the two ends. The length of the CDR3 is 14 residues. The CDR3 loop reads CASTPRSVTGELFF. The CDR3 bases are TGCGCCAGCACCCCCCGTTCGGTCACCGGGGAGCTGTTTTTT. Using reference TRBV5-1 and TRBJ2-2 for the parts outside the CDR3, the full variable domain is KAGVTQTPRYLIKTRGQQVTLSCSPISGHRSVSWYQQTPGQGLQFLFEYFSETQRNKGNFPGRFSGRQFSNSRSEMNVSTLELGDSALYLCASTPRSVTGELFFGEGSRLTVL.

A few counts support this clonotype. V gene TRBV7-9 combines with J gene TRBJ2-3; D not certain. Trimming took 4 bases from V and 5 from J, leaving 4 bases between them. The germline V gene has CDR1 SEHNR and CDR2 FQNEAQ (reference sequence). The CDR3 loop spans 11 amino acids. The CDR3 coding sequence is TGTGCCAGCAGCTGGAAAGATACGCAGTATTTT. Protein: CASSWKDTQYF.

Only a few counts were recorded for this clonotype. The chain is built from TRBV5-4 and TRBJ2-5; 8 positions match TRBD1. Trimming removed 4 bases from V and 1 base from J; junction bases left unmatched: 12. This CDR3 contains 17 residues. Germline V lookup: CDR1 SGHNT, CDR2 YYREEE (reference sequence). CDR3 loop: CASSRGQALPLQETQYF. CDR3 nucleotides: TGTGCCAGCAGCCGGGGACAGGCCCTGCCCCTCCAAGAGACCCAGTACTTC.

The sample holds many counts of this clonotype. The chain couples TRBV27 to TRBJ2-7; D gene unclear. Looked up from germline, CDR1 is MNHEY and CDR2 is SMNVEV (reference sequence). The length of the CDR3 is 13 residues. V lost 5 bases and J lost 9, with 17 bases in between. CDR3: CASSPPGYGGQYF. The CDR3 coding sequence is TGTGCCAGCAGTCCCCCCGGCTACGGCGGGCAGTACTTC.

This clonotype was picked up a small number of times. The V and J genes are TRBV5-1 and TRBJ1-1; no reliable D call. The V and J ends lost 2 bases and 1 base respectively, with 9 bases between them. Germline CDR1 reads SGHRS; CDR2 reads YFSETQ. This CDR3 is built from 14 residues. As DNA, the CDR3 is TGCGCCAGCAGCTTTAGATGGGGGAACACTGAAGCTTTCTTT. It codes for CASSFRWGNTEAFF.